This T cell receptor beta chain was recorded in a study of T-cell reconstitution after alpha-beta-depleted transplantation in children. Study results and limitations: Expanded graft clones, several hundred of them, were reportedly the source of alpha-beta T cells about two months after transplant. Surviving recipient T cells and thymic progenitors produced the high day-60 TCRbeta diversity seen in some patients. Fresh T-cell production supplied most of the T-cell counts and diversity seen one year after transplant.

Unique molecular identifiers were used in preparing the TCRbeta library. TCRdb reprocessed the PCR reads with MiXCR, giving one entry per CDR3 protein. The sample carries hundreds of thousands of distinct CDR3 sequences, about 9.9% recorded once. About this clonotype: Antigen specificity is unknown. This may arise from a read error, as a much more abundant clone is one base away.

The CDR3 loop spans 16 amino acids. Germline V gene lookup returns CDR1 LNHDA and CDR2 SQIVND (reference sequence). The sample in question was peripheral blood, obtained 180 days after TCRalphabeta/CD19-depleted stem cell transplant. This chain connects TRBV19 to TRBJ2-7; 9 positions agree with TRBD1. The source of this sequence is a male patient between 2 and 15 years old who had a stem cell transplant for chronic granulomatous disease, so the T cells may come from the graft donor. CDR3 sequence reads: CPSSRTGGQGSYEQYF. The CDR3 nucleotides read TGTCCCAGTAGTCGCACGGGGGGACAGGGCTCCTACGAGCAGTACTTC. Supplemented by reference TRBV19 and TRBJ2-7, the full variable domain reads DGGITQSPKYLFRKEGQNVTLSCEQNLNHDAMYWYRQDPGQGLRLIYYSQIVNDFQKGDIAEGYSVSREKKESFPLTVTSAQKNPTAFYLCPSSRTGGQGSYEQYFGPGTRLTVT.